Presented here are 7 T cell receptor beta chains from one specimen sequenced in a study of shared clonotypes between healthy human individuals. Using immunoSEQ multiplex PCR, the repertoire was profiled, and TCRdb retains in-frame clones only, with some absent. The sample holds hundreds of thousands of clones, 90% to 97% seen once. The sequencing sample was made of naive CD4+ T cells sorted from blood. Indicated subset: CD45RA+ positively selected. Receptor source: a woman aged 25 to 39 in good health.

The V gene is TRBV28, the J gene TRBJ1-1; D is perhaps TRBD1 (5 bases). Trimming removed 5 bases from V and 10 bases from J, with 20 bases in between. Germline V CDR1 and CDR2: MDHEN, SYDVKM. This CDR3 spans 14 amino acids. The CDR3 DNA sequence: TGTGCCAGCAGTGGAGGGCATGAGGGGAAGAGAGCTTTCTTT. Translated, it gives CASSGGHEGKRAFF.

In its sample, this clone was seen once. The rearrangement links TRBV7-2 to TRBJ2-1; TRBD1 aligns across 11 bases. The ends lost 3 bases at V and 0 bases at J; junction bases unmatched: 1. The CDR3 is 16 residues long. CDR1 and CDR2 (germline): SGHTA, FQGNSA. The CDR3 sequence: CASSFGTGGSYNEQFF. The CDR3 coding sequence is TGTGCCAGCAGCTTTGGGACAGGGGGCTCCTACAATGAGCAGTTCTTC. Full variable domain (outside the CDR3, taken from reference TRBV7-2 and TRBJ2-1): GAGVSQSPSNKVTEKGKDVELRCDPISGHTALYWYRQSLGQGLEFLIYFQGNSAPDKSGLPSDRFSAERTGGSVSTLTIQRTQQEDSAVYLCASSFGTGGSYNEQFFGPGTRLTVL.

The V and J genes are TRBV7-8 and TRBJ2-6; TRBD2 aligns across 7 bases. The germline V gene has CDR1 SGHVS and CDR2 FQNEAQ. After removal of 4 bases from V and 0 bases from J, the junction contained 9 bases not matched to a gene. The CDR3 is made up of 18 amino acids. In nucleotides, the CDR3 is TGTGCCAGCAGCTCAGGGAGGGGTCTGAGCTCTGGGGCCAACGTCCTGACTTTC. Amino acid sequence: CASSSGRGLSSGANVLTF. Full variable domain (rest looked up from reference TRBV7-8 and TRBJ2-6): GAGVSQSPRYKVAKRGQDVALRCDPISGHVSLFWYQQALGQGPEFLTYFQNEAQLDKSGLPSDRFFAERPEGSVSTLKIQRTQQEDSAVYLCASSSGRGLSSGANVLTFGAGSRLTVL.

V usage is TRBV2 and J usage is TRBJ1-1; 7 nucleotides match TRBD1. Germline V gene data show CDR1 as SNHLY and CDR2 as FYNNEI. This CDR3 contains 16 residues. V lost 6 bases, J lost 1 base, and 11 bases stayed unmatched. For the CDR3, the DNA is TGTGCCAGCAGAGAAACAAGGACAGGAAAGAACACTGAAGCTTTCTTT. Protein: CASRETRTGKNTEAFF.

The chain uses TRBV10-2 and TRBJ2-1; 7 bases map to TRBD2. CDR3 size: 15 residues. Per the germline V gene, CDR1 is WSHSY and CDR2 is SAAADI. V dropped 5 bases and J dropped 2; count of bases not matched to a gene: 6. The CDR3 region has the DNA TGCGCCAGCAGTCCACTAGCGACTCCCTACAATGAGCAGTTCTTC. Translating gives CASSPLATPYNEQFF.

This chain uses TRBV6-6 with TRBJ2-5, with a possible D match to TRBD1 (5 bases). Germline-derived CDR1 and CDR2 are MNHNY and SVGAGI (reference sequence). The CDR3 spans 16 residues. V was trimmed by 7 bases and J by 3 bases, leaving 21 bases between them. The CDR3 loop is CASKQDPTAAKETQYF. The CDR3 DNA reads as TGTGCCAGCAAACAGGACCCCACGGCCGCCAAAGAGACCCAGTACTTC.

The chain uses TRBV5-1 and TRBJ1-2, with a tentative D call TRBD1 (6 bases). Per germline, CDR1 SGHRS and CDR2 YFSETQ. V lost 1 base, J lost 6 bases, and 13 bases lay in between. This CDR3 comprises 14 residues. The CDR3 is CASSLTGTFDGYTF. CDR3 DNA: TGCGCCAGCAGCTTGACCGGGACATTCGATGGCTACACCTTC.